Shown below are 9 T cell receptor beta chains from a single sample sequenced in a study of blood T cell repertoires in COVID-19. This table comes from immunoSEQ multiplex PCR, and its TCRdb copy is limited to in-frame clones, with some not included. The data show 150,000 or so clones, approximately 85% seen once. Sequenced sample: peripheral blood. The origin of the receptors is a man in his 60s with COVID-19, enrolled during active disease.

The V and J genes are TRBV5-1 and TRBJ1-1, with D unclear. Looked up from germline, CDR1 is SGHRS and CDR2 is YFSETQ. Trimming stripped 4 bases from V and 0 bases from J, with 7 bases between. The CDR3 consists of 13 residues. CDR3 nucleotide sequence: TGCGCCAGCAGCAGTACGGTGAACACTGAAGCTTTCTTT. Translated, it gives CASSSTVNTEAFF.

The chain couples TRBV5-7 to TRBJ1-1, with TRBD1 matching over 8 bases. TRBV5-7 is an ORF for which the function is uncertain. This CDR3 has 14 residues. After removal of 4 bases from V and 5 bases from J, the junction contained 7 bases not matched to a gene. The CDR3 protein is CASSPRTGKTEAFF. CDR3 coding DNA: TGTGCCAGCAGCCCGCGGACAGGGAAGACTGAAGCTTTCTTT.

This chain connects TRBV5-1 to TRBJ2-3; TRBD1 agrees at 7 bases. The CDR3 consists of 13 residues. V lost 6 bases and J lost 5; bases outside the gene matches: 6. The germline V gene encodes CDR1 SGHRS and CDR2 YFSETQ. The CDR3 nucleotides are TGCGCCAGCACAACAGGGGCCTTAGATACGCAGTATTTT. Translating gives CASTTGALDTQYF.

The gene calls are TRBV4-2 and TRBJ2-7; 9 nucleotides line up with TRBD2. This CDR3 is built from 15 residues. CDR1 LGHNA and CDR2 YNFKEQ come from the germline V gene. Trimming at V came to 0 bases and at J to 6 bases, leaving 6 bases not matched to a gene. The CDR3 loop is CASSQEWRGGAEQYF. Written as DNA, the CDR3 is TGTGCCAGCAGCCAAGAGTGGCGGGGGGGGGCCGAGCAGTACTTC.

The chain carries TRBV3-1 (or the pseudogene TRBV3-2) and TRBJ1-2; TRBD1 might be the D (5 bases). The V gene's germline CDR1 is LGHDT and CDR2 YNNKEL (reference sequence). CDR3 size: 14 residues. Trimming removed 0 bases at V and 8 bases at J, with 13 bases between. The chain's CDR3 is CASSQEGRDLGYTF. The CDR3 DNA is TGTGCCAGCAGCCAAGAGGGCAGGGACTTGGGCTACACCTTC.

The chain joins TRBV6-2 or TRBV6-3 to TRBJ2-5, with a tentative D call TRBD1 (6 bases). Germline-derived CDR1 and CDR2 are MNHEY and SVGEGT. The germline V and J ends were trimmed by 4 bases and 4 bases, with 10 bases remaining between them. The CDR3 loop spans 13 amino acids. The CDR3 spells CASSSTGRETQYF. In DNA form, the CDR3 reads TGTGCCAGCAGTTCTACAGGGCGAGAGACCCAGTACTTC.

For the CDR3, the DNA is TGTGCCAGCAGCTTAGGGCAGGCCTTCCCCTCTGGGGCCAACGTCCTGACTTTC. It translates to CASSLGQAFPSGANVLTF. The rearrangement uses TRBV7-2 and TRBJ2-6; no firm D call. Germline-derived CDR1 and CDR2 are SGHTA and FQGNSA. This CDR3 comprises 18 residues. Trimming left V 1 base short and J 0 bases short, with 13 bases between. The variable domain in full, with the rest retrieved from reference TRBV7-2 and TRBJ2-6, is GAGVSQSPSNKVTEKGKDVELRCDPISGHTALYWYRQSLGQGLEFLIYFQGNSAPDKSGLPSDRFSAERTGGSVSTLTIQRTQQEDSAVYLCASSLGQAFPSGANVLTFGAGSRLTVL.

The V and J genes are TRBV29-1 and TRBJ1-2, with 8 bases lining up with TRBD1. Germline CDR1 and CDR2: SQVTM and ANQGSEA. Unmatched junction bases numbered 5, after V lost 6 bases and J lost 2 bases. The CDR3 is made up of 13 amino acids. CDR3 nucleotide sequence: TGCAGCGTCGCAGGGGGCCCAAACTATGGCTACACCTTC. This translates into CSVAGGPNYGYTF.

The chain employs TRBV2 and TRBJ1-2, with D possibly being TRBD1 (6 bases). This CDR3 spans 12 amino acids. Trimming took off 4 bases at V and 5 bases at J, with 8 bases between the two ends. Per the germline V gene, CDR1 is SNHLY and CDR2 is FYNNEI. The CDR3 loop reads CASSGTAYGYTF. For the CDR3, the DNA is TGTGCCAGCAGTGGGACAGCTTATGGCTACACCTTC.